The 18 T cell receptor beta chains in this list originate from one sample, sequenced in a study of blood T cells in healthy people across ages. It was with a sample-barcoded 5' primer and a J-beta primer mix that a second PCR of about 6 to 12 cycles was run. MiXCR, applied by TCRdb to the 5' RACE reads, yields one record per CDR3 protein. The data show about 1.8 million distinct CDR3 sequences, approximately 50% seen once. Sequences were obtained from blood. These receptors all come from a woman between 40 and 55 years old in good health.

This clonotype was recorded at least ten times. The CDR3 region is CAISGEYGSYEQYF. Written as DNA, the CDR3 is TGTGCCATCAGTGGGGAGTATGGGTCCTACGAGCAGTACTTC. The chain uses TRBV10-3 and TRBJ2-7; D possibly corresponds to TRBD2 (5 bases). Trimming stripped 4 bases from V and 1 base from J, with 11 bases between. This CDR3 comprises 14 residues. Germline lookup yields CDR1 ENHRY and CDR2 SYGVKD.

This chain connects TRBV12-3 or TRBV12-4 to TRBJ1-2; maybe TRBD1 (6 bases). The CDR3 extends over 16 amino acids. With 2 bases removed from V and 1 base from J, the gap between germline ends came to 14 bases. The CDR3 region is CASSLSPGDGNYGYTF. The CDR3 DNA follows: TGTGCCAGCAGTTTAAGTCCAGGGGATGGTAACTATGGCTACACCTTC.

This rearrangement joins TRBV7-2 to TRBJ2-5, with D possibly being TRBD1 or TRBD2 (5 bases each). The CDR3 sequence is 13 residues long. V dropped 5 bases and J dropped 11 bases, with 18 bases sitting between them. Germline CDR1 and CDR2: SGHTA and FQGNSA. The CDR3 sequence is CASSPIPGAVQYF. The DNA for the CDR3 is TGTGCCAGCAGCCCGATACCCGGGGCCGTGCAGTACTTC.

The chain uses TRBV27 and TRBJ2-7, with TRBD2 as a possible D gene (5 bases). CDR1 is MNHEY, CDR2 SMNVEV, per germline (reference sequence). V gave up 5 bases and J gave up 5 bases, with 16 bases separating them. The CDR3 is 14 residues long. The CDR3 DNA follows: TGTGCCAGCAGTAGGTGGGGAGTCGTCCACGAGCAGTACTTC. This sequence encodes CASSRWGVVHEQYF.

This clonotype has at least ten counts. The CDR3 sequence: CASSLQGGSPEQFF. In DNA form, the CDR3 reads TGCGCCAGCAGCTTACAGGGGGGGTCCCCCGAGCAGTTCTTC. The V and J genes are TRBV5-1 and TRBJ2-1, with TRBD1 as a possible D gene (8 bases). The CDR3 runs to 14 residues. Germline V CDR1 and CDR2: SGHRS, YFSETQ. With 2 bases removed from V and 10 bases from J, the gap between germline ends came to 16 bases. The variable domain in full, completed from reference TRBV5-1 and TRBJ2-1, reads KAGVTQTPRYLIKTRGQQVTLSCSPISGHRSVSWYQQTPGQGLQFLFEYFSETQRNKGNFPGRFSGRQFSNSRSEMNVSTLELGDSALYLCASSLQGGSPEQFFGPGTRLTVL.

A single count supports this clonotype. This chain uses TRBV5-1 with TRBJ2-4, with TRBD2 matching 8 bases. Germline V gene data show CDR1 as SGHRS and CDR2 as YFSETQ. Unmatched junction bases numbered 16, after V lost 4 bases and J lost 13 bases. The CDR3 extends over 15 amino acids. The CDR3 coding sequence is TGCGCCAGCAGCCGGAGCGGGGGCTCCTACAATGAGCAGTACTTC. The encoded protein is CASSRSGGSYNEQYF.

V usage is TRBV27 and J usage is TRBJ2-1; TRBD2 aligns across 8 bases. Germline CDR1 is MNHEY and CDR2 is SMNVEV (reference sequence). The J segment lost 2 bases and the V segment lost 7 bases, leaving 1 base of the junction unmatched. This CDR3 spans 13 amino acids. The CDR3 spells CASKRGPYNEQFF. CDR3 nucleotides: TGTGCCAGCAAGCGGGGGCCCTACAATGAGCAGTTCTTC.

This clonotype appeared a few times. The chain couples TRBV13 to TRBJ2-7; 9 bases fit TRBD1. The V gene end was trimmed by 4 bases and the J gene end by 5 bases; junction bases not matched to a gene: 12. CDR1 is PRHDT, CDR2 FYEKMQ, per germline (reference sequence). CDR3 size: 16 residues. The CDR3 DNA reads TGTGCCAGCAGCTCCGGACCGGGACAGGGCGCCAACGAGCAGTACTTC. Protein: CASSSGPGQGANEQYF.

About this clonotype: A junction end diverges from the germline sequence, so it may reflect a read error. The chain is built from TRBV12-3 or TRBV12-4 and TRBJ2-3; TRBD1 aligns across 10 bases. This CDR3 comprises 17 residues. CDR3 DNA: TGTGCCAGCAGTCCGGCCTGGACAGGGGGAATGGGAGATGCGCAGTATTTT. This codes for CASSPAWTGGMGDAQYF.

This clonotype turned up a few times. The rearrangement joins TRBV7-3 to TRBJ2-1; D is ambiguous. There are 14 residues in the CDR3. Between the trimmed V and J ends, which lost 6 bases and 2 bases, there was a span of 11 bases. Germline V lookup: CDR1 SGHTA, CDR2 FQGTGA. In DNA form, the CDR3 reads TGTGCCAGCAGTTTATCCCCTGCCTACAATGAGCAGTTCTTC. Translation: CASSLSPAYNEQFF.

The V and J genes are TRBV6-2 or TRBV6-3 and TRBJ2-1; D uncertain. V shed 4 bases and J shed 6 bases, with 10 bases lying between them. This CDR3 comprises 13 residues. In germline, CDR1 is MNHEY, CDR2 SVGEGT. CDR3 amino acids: CASSSIGINEQFF. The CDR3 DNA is TGTGCCAGCAGTTCGATTGGTATCAATGAGCAGTTCTTC.

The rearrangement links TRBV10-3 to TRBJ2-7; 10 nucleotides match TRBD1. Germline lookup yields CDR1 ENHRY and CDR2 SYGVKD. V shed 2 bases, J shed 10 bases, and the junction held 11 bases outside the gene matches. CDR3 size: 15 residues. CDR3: CAISEEGTGEDVQYF. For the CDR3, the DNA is TGTGCCATCAGTGAGGAAGGGACAGGGGAGGACGTTCAGTACTTC.

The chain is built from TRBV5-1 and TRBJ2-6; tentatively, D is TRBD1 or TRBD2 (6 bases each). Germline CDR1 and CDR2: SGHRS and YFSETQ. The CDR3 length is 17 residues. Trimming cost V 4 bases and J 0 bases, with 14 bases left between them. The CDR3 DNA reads TGCGCCAGCAGCCCCCATGGAGGGGGCTCTGGGGCCAACGTCCTGACTTTC. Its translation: CASSPHGGGSGANVLTF.

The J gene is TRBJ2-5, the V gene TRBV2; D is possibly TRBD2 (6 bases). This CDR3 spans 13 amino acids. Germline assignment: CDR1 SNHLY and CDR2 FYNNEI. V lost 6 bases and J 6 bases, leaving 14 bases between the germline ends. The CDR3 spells CASRGGAEKTQYF. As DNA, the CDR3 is TGTGCCAGCAGGGGCGGGGCCGAGAAGACCCAGTACTTC.

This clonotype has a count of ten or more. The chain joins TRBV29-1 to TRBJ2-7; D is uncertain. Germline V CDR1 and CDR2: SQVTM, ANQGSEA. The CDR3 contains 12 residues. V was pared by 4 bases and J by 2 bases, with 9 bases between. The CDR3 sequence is CSVASGTYEQYF. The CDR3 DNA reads TGCAGCGTTGCGTCCGGAACCTACGAGCAGTACTTC.

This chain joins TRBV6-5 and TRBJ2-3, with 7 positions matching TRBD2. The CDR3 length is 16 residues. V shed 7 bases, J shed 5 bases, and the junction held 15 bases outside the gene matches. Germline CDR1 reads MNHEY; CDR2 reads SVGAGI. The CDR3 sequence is CASMREIGSRGDTQYF. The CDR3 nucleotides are TGTGCCAGCATGCGGGAGATTGGGAGTCGGGGAGATACGCAGTATTTT.

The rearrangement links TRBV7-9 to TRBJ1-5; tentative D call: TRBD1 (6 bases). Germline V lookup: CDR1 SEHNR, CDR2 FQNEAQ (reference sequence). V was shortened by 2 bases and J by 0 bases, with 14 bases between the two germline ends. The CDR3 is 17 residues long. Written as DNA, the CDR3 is TGTGCCAGCAGCTTACCCCGGGGGGCCTATAGCAATCAGCCCCAGCATTTT. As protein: CASSLPRGAYSNQPQHF.

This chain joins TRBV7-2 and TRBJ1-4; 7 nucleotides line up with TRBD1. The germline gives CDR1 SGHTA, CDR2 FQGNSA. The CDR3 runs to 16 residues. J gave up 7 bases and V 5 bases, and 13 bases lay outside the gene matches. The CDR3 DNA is TGTGCCAGCAGCCTCGCCCCAATCGGGACAGCTGAAAAACTGTTTTTT. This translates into CASSLAPIGTAEKLFF.